This entry features one TCR beta chain sequence. Antigen unknown. The data belong to a study of cytomegalovirus exposure and HLA in healthy donors. Turning to the study itself: The roughly 700 first-cohort repertoires shared a platform with the roughly 120 validation repertoires, as reported in a later analysis. Findings and caveats of the study: The authors enumerated over 150 TCR beta chains as linked to cytomegalovirus.

Profiled with immunoSEQ multiplex PCR; TCRdb holds only in-frame clones, not every one. This sample has 150,000 to 200,000 clones, with 95% to 97% found just once. The CDR3 length is 16 residues. Germline V gives CDR1 MNHEY, CDR2 SMNVEV (reference sequence). V lost 4 bases, J lost 7 bases, and 5 bases stayed unmatched. The chain has TRBV27 and TRBJ1-6; 12 bases are a match to TRBD1. The sequencing input was PBMCs. The TCR comes from a woman between 18 and 30 years old in good health and CMV-seronegative. CDR3 coding DNA: TGTGCCAGCAGTTGGGACAGGGGGCCTACAAATTCACCCCTCCACTTT. Translating gives CASSWDRGPTNSPLHF.